The sequence of this T cell receptor (beta chain) was determined in a study of technical replicates of blood from a few donors. This clone was seen once. Germline values: CDR1 ENHRY, CDR2 SYGVKD. This CDR3 is 15 amino acids long. V was pared by 7 bases and J by 3 bases, with 16 bases between. Profiled with immunoSEQ multiplex PCR; TCRdb holds only in-frame clones, not every one. The sample has tens of thousands of clones, around 94% seen once. This chain connects TRBV10-3 to TRBJ2-1, with D possibly TRBD2 on 5 matching bases. This clonotype was sampled from a human donor in good health. Sequencing used T cells isolated from PBMCs. CDR3 sequence (DNA): TGTGCCATCACTAATAGCGAGGCTTTCTACAATGAGCAGTTCTTC. Translation gives CAITNSEAFYNEQFF.